This note documents a single TCR beta chain sequence. Its antigen is unidentified. The data derive from a study of OX40 agonist ivuxolimab in advanced cancers. Background on the study: The dose-escalation cohort was approximately 81% male, with a mean age of 60 years, ranging roughly 20 to 90. Study-level findings and limits: CD4+ and CD8+ blood T cells expanded clonally by week 6 at 0.1 to 3.0 mg/kg.

CDR1 SGHRS and CDR2 YFSETQ come from the germline V gene. V dropped 6 bases and J dropped 7 bases, with 16 bases sitting between them. This CDR3 has 13 amino acids. Profiled with immunoSEQ multiplex PCR; TCRdb holds only in-frame clones, not every one. The sample contains approximately 69,000 clones, almost 85% of which appear only once. The V call is TRBV5-1, the J call TRBJ1-2; D ambiguous. The sequenced sample was CD4+ or CD8+ T cells sorted from blood, obtained in a trial of the OX40 agonist ivuxolimab. This TCR came from an adult with an advanced solid tumor such as melanoma, head and neck, liver or kidney cancer. This chain's CDR3 is CASTTDGEGGYTF. As DNA, the CDR3 is TGCGCCAGCACAACAGACGGCGAAGGTGGCTACACCTTC.